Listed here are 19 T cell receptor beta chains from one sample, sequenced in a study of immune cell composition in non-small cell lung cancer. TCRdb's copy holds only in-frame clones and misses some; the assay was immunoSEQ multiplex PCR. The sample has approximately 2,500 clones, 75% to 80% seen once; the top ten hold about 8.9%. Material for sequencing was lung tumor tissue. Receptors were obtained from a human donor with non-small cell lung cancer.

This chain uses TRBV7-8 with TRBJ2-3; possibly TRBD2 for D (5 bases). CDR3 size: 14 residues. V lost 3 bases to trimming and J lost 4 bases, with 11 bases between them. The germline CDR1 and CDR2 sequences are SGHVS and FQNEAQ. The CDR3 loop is CASSFVTIADTQYF. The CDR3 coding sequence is TGTGCCAGCAGCTTCGTGACTATTGCAGATACGCAGTATTTT.

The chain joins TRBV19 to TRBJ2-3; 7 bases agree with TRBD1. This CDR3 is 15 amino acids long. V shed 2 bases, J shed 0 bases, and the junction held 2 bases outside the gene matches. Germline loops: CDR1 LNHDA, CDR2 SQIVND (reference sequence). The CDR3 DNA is TGTGCCAGTAGTATAAACAGGGGTAGCACAGATACGCAGTATTTT. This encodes CASSINRGSTDTQYF. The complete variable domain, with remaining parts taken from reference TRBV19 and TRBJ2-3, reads DGGITQSPKYLFRKEGQNVTLSCEQNLNHDAMYWYRQDPGQGLRLIYYSQIVNDFQKGDIAEGYSVSREKKESFPLTVTSAQKNPTAFYLCASSINRGSTDTQYFGPGTRLTVL.

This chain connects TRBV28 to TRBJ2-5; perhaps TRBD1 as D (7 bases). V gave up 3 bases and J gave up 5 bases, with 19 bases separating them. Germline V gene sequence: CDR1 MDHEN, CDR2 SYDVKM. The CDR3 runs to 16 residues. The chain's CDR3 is CASSFTPQGRTETQYF. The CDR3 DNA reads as TGTGCCAGCAGTTTTACCCCACAGGGGAGGACCGAGACCCAGTACTTC.

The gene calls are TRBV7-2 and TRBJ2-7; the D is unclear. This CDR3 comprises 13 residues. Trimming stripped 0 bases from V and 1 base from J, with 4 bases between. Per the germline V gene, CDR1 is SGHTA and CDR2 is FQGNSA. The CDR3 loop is CASSLARSYEQYF. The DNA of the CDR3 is TGTGCCAGCAGCTTAGCTCGTTCCTACGAGCAGTACTTC.

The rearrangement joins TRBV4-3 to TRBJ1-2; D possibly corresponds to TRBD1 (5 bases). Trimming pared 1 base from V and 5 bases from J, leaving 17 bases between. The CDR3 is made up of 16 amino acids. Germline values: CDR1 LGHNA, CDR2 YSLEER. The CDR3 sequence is CASSQGGGRHLYGYTF. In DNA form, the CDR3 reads TGCGCCAGCAGCCAAGGGGGGGGACGGCACTTGTATGGCTACACCTTC.

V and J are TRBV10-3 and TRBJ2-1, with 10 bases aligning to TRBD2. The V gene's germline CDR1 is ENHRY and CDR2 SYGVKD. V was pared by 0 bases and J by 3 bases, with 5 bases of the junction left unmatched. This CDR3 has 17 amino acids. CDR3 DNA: TGTGCCATCAGTGAGTCGCTGCCTAGCGGGGGCTACAATGAGCAGTTCTTC. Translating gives CAISESLPSGGYNEQFF.

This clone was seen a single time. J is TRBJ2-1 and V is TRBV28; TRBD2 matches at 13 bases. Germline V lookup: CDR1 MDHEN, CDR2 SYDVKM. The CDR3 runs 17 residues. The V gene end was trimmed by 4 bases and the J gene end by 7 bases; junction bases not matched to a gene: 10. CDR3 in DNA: TGTGCCAGCAGTTCCCGGACTAGCGGGAGCAGGTTGAATGAGCAGTTCTTC. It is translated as CASSSRTSGSRLNEQFF.

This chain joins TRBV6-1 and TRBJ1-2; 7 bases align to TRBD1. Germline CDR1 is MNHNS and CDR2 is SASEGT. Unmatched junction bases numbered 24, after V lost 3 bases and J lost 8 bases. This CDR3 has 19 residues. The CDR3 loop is CASSERSRDRFGDTKGYTF. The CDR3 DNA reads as TGTGCCAGCAGTGAGAGGTCCCGGGACAGATTTGGGGATACTAAGGGCTACACCTTC.

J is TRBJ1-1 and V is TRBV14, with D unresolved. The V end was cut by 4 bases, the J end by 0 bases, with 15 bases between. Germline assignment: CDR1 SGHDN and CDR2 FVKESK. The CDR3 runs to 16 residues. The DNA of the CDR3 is TGTGCCAGCAGCCCCTTGGAGACTCCCCTGAACACTGAAGCTTTCTTT. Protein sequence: CASSPLETPLNTEAFF.

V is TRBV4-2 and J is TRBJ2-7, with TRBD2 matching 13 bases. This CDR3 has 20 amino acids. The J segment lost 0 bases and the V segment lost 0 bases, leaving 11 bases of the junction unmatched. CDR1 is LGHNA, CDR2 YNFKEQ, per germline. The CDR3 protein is CASSQELGGLAGSSSYEQYF. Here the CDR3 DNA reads TGTGCCAGCAGCCAAGAACTGGGGGGACTAGCGGGATCGAGCTCCTACGAGCAGTACTTC.

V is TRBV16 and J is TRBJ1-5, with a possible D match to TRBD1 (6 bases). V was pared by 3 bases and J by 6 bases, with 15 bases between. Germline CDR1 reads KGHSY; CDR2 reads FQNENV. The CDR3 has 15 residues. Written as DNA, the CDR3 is TGTGCCAGCAGCCAGACCTCAACAGGGATTCAGCCCCAGCATTTT. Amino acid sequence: CASSQTSTGIQPQHF.

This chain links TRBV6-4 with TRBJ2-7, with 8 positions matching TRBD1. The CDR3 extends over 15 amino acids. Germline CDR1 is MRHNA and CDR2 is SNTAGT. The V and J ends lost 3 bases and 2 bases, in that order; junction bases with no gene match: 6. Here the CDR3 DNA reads TGTGCCAGCAGTGAAATGAGGGACAGGCCCTACGAGCAGTACTTC. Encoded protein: CASSEMRDRPYEQYF.

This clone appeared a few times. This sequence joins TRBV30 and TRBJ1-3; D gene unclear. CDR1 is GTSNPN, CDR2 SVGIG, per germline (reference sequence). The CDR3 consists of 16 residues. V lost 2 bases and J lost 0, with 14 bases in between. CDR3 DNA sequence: TGTGCCTGGAGTAACGCGGTCCTTCACTCTGGAAACACCATATATTTT. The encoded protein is CAWSNAVLHSGNTIYF.

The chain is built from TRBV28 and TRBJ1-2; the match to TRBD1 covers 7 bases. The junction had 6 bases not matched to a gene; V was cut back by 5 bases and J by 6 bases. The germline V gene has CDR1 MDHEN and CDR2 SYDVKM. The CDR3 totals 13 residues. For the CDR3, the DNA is TGTGCCAGCAGTCCGAGGGGGCGCAATGGCTACACCTTC. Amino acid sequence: CASSPRGRNGYTF.

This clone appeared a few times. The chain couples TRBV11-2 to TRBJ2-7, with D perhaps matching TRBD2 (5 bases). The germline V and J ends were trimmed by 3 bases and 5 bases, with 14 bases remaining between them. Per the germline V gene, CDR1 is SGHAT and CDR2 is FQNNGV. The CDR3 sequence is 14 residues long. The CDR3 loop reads CASSFTRLRDEQYF. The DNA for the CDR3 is TGTGCCAGCAGCTTTACTAGATTGCGCGACGAGCAGTACTTC.

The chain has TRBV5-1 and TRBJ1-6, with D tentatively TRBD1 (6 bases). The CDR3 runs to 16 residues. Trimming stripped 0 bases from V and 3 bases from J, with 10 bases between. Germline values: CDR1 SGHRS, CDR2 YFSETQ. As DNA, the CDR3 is TGCGCCAGCAGCTTGGACAGGGCTAGCTATAATTCACCCCTCCACTTT. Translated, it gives CASSLDRASYNSPLHF.

CDR3 sequence (DNA): TGTGCCAGTAGTAGTCGGAGCGGCGAGACCCAGTACTTC. Translating it yields CASSSRSGETQYF. The chain recombines TRBV19 with TRBJ2-5; weak D call: TRBD2 (5 bases). The V gene's germline CDR1 is LNHDA and CDR2 SQIVND (reference sequence). This CDR3 is built from 13 residues. V was trimmed by 4 bases and J by 5 bases, leaving 11 bases between them. Complete variable domain (other parts from reference TRBV19 and TRBJ2-5): DGGITQSPKYLFRKEGQNVTLSCEQNLNHDAMYWYRQDPGQGLRLIYYSQIVNDFQKGDIAEGYSVSREKKESFPLTVTSAQKNPTAFYLCASSSRSGETQYFGPGTRLLVL.

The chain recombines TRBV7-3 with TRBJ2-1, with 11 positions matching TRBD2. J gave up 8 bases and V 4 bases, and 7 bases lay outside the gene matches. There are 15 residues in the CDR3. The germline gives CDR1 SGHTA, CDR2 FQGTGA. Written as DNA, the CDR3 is TGTGCCAGCAGCTACGGACTAGCGGGTGGATATGAGCAGTTCTTC. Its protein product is CASSYGLAGGYEQFF.

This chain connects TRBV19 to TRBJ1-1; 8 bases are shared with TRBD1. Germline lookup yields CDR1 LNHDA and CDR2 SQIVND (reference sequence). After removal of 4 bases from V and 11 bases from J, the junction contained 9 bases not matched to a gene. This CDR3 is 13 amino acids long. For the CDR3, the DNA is TGTGCCAGTAGTAAGTTTCAGGGGGCCGAGGCTTTCTTT. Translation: CASSKFQGAEAFF.